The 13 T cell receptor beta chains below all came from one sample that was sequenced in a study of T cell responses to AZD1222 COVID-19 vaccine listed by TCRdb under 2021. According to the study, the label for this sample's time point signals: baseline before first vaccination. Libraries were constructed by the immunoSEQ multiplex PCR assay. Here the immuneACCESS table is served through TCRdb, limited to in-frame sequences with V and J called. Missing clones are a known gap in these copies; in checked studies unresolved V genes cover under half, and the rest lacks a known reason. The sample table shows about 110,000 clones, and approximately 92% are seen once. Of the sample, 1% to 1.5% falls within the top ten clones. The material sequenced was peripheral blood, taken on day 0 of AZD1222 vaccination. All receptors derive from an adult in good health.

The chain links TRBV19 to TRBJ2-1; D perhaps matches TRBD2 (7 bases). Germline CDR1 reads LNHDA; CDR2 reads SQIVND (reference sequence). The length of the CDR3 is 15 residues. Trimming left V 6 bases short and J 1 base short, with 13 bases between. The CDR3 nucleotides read TGTGCCAGTAGGGCGCGGGGGCAATCCTACAATGAGCAGTTCTTC. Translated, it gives CASRARGQSYNEQFF.

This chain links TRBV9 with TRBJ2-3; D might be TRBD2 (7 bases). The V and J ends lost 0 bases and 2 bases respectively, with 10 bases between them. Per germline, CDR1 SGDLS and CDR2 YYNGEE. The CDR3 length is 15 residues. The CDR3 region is CASSVGAGATDTQYF. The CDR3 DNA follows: TGTGCCAGCAGCGTAGGTGCGGGGGCCACAGATACGCAGTATTTT. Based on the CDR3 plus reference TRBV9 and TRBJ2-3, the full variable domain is DSGVTQTPKHLITATGQRVTLRCSPRSGDLSVYWYQQSLDQGLQFLIQYYNGEERAKGNILERFSAQQFPDLHSELNLSSLELGDSALYFCASSVGAGATDTQYFGPGTRLTVL.

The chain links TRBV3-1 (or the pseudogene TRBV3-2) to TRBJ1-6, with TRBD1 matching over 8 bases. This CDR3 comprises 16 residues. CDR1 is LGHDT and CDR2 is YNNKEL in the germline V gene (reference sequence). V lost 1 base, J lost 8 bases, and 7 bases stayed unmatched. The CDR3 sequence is CASSQGAGGRDSPLHF. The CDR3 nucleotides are TGTGCCAGCAGCCAAGGGGCAGGGGGCAGAGATTCACCCCTCCACTTT.

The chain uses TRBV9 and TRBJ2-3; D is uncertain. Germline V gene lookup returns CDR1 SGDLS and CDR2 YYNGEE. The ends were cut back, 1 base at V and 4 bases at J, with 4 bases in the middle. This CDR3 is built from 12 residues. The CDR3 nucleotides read TGTGCCAGCAGCGTACGAGCAGATACGCAGTATTTT. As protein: CASSVRADTQYF.

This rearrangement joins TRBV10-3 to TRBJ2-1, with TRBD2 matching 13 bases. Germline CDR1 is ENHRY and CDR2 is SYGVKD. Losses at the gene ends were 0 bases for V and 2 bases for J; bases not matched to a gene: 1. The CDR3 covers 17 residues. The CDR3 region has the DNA TGTGCCATCAGTGAGTCGGGGACTAGCGGGGCCTACAATGAGCAGTTCTTC. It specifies CAISESGTSGAYNEQFF.

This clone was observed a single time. As DNA, the CDR3 is TGTGCCAGCAGCTTAGTAGGGGTCTCTGGAAACACCATATATTTT. It translates to CASSLVGVSGNTIYF. The chain combines TRBV7-2 with TRBJ1-3; perhaps TRBD1 as D (5 bases). V lost 1 base, J lost 0 bases, and 7 bases lay in between. The CDR3 is 15 residues long. CDR1 and CDR2 (germline): SGHTA, FQGNSA.

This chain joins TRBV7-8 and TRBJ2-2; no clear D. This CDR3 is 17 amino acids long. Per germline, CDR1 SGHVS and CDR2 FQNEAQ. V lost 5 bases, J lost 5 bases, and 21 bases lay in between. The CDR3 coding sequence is TGTGCCAGCAGCATAATTCGGGCCCTAACTGGGACCGGGGAGCTGTTTTTT. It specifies CASSIIRALTGTGELFF.

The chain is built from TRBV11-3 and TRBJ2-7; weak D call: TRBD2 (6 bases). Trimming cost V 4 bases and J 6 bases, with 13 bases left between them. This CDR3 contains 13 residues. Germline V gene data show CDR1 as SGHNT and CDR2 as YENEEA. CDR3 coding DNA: TGTGCCAGCAGCTCCAACCAGGGAGGCGAGCAGTACTTC. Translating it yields CASSSNQGGEQYF. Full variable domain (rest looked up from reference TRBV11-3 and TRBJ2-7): EAGVVQSPRYKIIEKKQPVAFWCNPISGHNTLYWYLQNLGQGPELLIRYENEEAVDDSQLPKDRFSAERLKGVDSTLKIQPAELGDSAVYLCASSSNQGGEQYFGPGTRLTVT.

Written as DNA, the CDR3 is TGTGCCAGCAGCGCTCCAACGCTCCTCCAGGGCGGGGAGCTGTTTTTT. This translates into CASSAPTLLQGGELFF. This chain uses TRBV7-2 with TRBJ2-2, with TRBD1 as a possible D gene (5 bases). The CDR3 is 16 residues long. The germline gives CDR1 SGHTA, CDR2 FQGNSA. V was trimmed by 5 bases and J by 7 bases, leaving 20 bases between them.

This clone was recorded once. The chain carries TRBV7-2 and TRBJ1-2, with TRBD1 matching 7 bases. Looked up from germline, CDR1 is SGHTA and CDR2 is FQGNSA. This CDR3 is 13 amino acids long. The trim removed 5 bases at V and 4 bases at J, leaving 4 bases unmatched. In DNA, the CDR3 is TGTGCCAGCAGCCATCCAGGGGGCTATGGCTACACCTTC. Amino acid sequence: CASSHPGGYGYTF.

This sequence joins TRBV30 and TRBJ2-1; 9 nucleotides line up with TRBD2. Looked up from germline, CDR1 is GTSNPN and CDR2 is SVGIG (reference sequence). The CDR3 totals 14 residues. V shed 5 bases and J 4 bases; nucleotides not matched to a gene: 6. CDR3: CAWGASGAYNEQFF. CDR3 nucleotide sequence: TGTGCCTGGGGAGCTAGCGGGGCATACAATGAGCAGTTCTTC.

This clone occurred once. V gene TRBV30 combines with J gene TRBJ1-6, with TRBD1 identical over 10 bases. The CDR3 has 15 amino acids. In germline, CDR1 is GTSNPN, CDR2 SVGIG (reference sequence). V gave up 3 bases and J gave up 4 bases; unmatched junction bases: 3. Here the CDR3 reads CAWSGTGDYNSPLHF. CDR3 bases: TGTGCCTGGAGCGGGACAGGGGATTATAATTCACCCCTCCACTTT.

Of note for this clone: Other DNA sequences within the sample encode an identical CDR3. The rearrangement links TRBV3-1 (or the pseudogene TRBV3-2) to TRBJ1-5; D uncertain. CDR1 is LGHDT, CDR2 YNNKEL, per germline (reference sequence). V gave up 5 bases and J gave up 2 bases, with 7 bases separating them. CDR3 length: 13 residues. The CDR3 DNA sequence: TGTGCCAGCAGCAGCAGAGGCAATCAGCCCCAGCATTTT. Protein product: CASSSRGNQPQHF.